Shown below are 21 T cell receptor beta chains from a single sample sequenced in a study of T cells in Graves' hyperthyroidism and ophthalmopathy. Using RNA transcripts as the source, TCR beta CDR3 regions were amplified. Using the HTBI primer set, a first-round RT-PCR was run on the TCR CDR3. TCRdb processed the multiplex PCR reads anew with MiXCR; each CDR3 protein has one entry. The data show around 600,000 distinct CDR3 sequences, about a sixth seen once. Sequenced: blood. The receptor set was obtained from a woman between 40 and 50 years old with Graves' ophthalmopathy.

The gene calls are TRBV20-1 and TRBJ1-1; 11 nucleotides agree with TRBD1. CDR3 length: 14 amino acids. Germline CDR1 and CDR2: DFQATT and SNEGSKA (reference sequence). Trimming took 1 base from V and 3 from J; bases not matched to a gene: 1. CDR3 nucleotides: TGCAGTGCTAGAGGGGACAGGGGGTACACTGAAGCTTTCTTT. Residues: CSARGDRGYTEAFF.

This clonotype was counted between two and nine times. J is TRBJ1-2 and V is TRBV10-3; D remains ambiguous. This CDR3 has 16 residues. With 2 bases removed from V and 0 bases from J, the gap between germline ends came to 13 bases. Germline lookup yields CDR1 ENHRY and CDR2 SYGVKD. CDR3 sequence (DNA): TGTGCCATCAGTGAGCAGACGGGTCTTTCTAACTATGGCTACACCTTC. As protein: CAISEQTGLSNYGYTF.

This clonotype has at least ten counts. CDR3: CASRPLPRDTGELFF. DNA for the CDR3: TGTGCCAGCAGACCTCTGCCACGAGACACCGGGGAGCTGTTTTTT. The chain is built from TRBV11-2 and TRBJ2-2; D is ambiguous. V lost 6 bases, J lost 3 bases, and 14 bases lay in between. CDR3 length equals 15 residues. Germline CDR1 SGHAT, CDR2 FQNNGV.

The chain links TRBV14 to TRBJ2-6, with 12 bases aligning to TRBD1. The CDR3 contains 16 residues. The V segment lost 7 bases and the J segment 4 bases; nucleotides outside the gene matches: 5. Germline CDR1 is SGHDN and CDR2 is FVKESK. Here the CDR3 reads CASTRDRGLGANVLTF. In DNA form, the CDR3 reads TGTGCCAGCACCAGGGACAGGGGGCTCGGGGCCAACGTCCTGACTTTC.

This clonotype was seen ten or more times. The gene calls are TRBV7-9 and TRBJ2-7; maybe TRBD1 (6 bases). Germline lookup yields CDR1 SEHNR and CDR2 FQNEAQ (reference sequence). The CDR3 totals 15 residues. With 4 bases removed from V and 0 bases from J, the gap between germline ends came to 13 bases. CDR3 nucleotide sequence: TGTGCCAGCAGCTCTGGACAGAGTTACTCCTACGAGCAGTACTTC. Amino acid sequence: CASSSGQSYSYEQYF.

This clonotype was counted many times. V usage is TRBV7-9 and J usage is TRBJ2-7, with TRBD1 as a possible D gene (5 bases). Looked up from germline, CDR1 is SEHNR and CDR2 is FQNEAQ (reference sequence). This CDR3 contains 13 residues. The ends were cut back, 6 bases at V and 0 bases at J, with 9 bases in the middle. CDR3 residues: CASSRTPSYEQYF. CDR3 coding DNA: TGTGCCAGCAGTCGGACACCCTCCTACGAGCAGTACTTC.

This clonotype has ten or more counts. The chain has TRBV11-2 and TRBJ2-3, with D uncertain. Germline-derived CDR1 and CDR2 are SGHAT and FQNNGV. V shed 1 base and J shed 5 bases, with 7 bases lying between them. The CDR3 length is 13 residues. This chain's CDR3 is CASSLADVDTQYF. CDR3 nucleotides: TGTGCCAGCAGCTTAGCAGATGTAGATACGCAGTATTTT.

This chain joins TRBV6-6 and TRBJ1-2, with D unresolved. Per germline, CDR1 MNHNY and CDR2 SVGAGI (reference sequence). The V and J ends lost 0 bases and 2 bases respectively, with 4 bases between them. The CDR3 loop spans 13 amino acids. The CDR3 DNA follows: TGTGCCAGCAGTTACTCAGGGAACTATGGCTACACCTTC. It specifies CASSYSGNYGYTF.

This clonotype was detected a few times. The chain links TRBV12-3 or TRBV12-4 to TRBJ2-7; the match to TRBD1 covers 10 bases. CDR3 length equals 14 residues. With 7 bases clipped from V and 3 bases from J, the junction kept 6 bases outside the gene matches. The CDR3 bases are TGTGCCAGCACCGTAGGGGACAGGGGCTACGAGCAGTACTTC. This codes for CASTVGDRGYEQYF.

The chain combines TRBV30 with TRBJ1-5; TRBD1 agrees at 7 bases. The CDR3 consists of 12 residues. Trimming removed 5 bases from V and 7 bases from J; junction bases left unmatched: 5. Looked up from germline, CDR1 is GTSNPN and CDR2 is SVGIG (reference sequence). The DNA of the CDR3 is TGTGCCTGGGGCAGACAGGGCCAGCCCCAGCATTTT. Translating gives CAWGRQGQPQHF.

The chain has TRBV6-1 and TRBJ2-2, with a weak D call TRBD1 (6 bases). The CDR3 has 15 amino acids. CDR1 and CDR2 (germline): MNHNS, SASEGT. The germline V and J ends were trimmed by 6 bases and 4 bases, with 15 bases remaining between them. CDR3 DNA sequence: TGTGCCAGCAGAGGACAGAGGGCGGTCACCGGGGAGCTGTTTTTT. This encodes CASRGQRAVTGELFF.

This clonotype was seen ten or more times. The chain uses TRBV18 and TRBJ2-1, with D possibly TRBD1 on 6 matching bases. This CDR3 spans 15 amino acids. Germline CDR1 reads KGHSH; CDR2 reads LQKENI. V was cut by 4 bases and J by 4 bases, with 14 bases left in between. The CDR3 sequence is CASSLWDTGYNEQFF. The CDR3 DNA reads TGTGCCAGCTCACTTTGGGACACTGGATACAATGAGCAGTTCTTC.

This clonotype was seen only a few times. CDR3 in DNA: TGTGCCAGCAGCTTAGATAGGGGAGAAAACTATGGCTACACCTTC. The encoded protein is CASSLDRGENYGYTF. The chain couples TRBV11-2 to TRBJ1-2; perhaps TRBD1 as D (5 bases). Trimming removed 0 bases at V and 2 bases at J, with 10 bases between. The CDR3 is 15 amino acids. Germline assignment: CDR1 SGHAT and CDR2 FQNNGV.

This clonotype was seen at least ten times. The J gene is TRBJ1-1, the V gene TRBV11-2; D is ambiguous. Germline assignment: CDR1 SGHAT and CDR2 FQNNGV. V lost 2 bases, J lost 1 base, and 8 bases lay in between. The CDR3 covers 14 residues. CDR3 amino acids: CASSLFPRNTEAFF. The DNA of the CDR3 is TGTGCCAGCAGCTTATTCCCTCGGAACACTGAAGCTTTCTTT.

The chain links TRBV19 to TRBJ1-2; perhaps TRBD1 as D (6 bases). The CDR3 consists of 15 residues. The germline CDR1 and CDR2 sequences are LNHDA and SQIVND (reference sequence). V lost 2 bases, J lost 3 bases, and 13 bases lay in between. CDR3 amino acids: CASSISRQVDYGYTF. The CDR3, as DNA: TGTGCCAGTAGTATATCCCGACAGGTTGACTATGGCTACACCTTC.

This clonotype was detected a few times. The CDR3 region has the DNA TGCGCCAGCAGCCAGGCGACTAGCGGGATGCAAGAGACCCAGTACTTC. Translation gives CASSQATSGMQETQYF. This sequence joins TRBV4-1 and TRBJ2-5, with 11 bases that match TRBD2. V shed 3 bases and J 2 bases; nucleotides not matched to a gene: 5. The CDR3 covers 16 residues. Germline V gene lookup returns CDR1 MGHRA and CDR2 YSYEKL.

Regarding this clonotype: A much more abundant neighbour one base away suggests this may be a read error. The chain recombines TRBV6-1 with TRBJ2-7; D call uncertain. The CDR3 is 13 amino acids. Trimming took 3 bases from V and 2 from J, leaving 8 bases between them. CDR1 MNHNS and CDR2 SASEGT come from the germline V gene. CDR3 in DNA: TGTGCCAGCAGTGATCAGAGCCCCTACGAGCAGTACTTC. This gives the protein CASSDQSPYEQYF.

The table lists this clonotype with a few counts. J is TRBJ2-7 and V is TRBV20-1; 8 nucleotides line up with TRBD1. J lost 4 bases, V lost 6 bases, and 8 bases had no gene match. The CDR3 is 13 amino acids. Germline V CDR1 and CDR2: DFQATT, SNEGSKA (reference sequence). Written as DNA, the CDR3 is TGCAGTGCGCTTACGAGACAGGGGTACGAGCAGTACTTC. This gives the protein CSALTRQGYEQYF.

CDR3 DNA sequence: TGTGCCAGTGGACAGGGGGGCAATCAGCCCCAGCATTTT. It translates to CASGQGGNQPQHF. This chain connects TRBV2 to TRBJ1-5, with 10 bases aligning to TRBD1. After removal of 9 bases from V and 2 bases from J, the junction contained 1 base not matched to a gene. CDR1 and CDR2 from the germline V gene are SNHLY and FYNNEI. This CDR3 region has 13 residues.

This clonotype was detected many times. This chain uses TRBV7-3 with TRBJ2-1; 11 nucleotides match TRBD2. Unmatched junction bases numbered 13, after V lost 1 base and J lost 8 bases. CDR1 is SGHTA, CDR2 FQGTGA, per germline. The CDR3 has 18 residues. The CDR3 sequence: CASSLRGPGLAAPDEQFF. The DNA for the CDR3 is TGTGCCAGCAGCTTAAGGGGTCCGGGACTAGCGGCACCAGATGAGCAGTTCTTC.

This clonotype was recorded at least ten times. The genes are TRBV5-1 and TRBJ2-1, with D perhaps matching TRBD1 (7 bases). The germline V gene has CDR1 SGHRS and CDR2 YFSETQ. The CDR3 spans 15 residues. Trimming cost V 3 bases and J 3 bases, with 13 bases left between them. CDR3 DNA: TGCGCCAGCAGCTCGACAGGGACTCTCTACAATGAGCAGTTCTTC. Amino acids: CASSSTGTLYNEQFF.